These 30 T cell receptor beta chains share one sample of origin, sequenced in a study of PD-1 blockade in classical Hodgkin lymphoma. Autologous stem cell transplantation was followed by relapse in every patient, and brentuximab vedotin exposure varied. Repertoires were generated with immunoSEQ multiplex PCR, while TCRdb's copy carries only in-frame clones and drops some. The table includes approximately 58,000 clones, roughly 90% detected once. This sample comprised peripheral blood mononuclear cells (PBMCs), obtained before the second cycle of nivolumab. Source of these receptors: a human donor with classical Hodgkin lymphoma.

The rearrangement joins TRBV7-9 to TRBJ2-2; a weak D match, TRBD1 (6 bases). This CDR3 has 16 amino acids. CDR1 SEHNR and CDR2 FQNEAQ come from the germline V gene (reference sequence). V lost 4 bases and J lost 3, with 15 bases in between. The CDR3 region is CASSSFVGGDTGELFF. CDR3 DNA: TGTGCCAGCAGCTCTTTTGTTGGGGGCGACACCGGGGAGCTGTTTTTT.

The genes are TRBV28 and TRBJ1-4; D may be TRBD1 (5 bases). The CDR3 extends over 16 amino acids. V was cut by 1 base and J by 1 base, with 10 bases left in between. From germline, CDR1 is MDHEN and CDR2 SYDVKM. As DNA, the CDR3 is TGTGCCAGCAGTTTATTTGGGGCTATAACTAATGAAAAACTGTTTTTT. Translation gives CASSLFGAITNEKLFF.

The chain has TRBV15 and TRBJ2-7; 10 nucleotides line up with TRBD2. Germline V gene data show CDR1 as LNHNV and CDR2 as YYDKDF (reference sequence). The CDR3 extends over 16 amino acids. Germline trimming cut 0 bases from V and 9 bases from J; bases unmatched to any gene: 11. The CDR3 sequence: CATSRDLGLAVLGQYF. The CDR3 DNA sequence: TGTGCCACCAGCAGAGATCTCGGACTAGCGGTTCTAGGGCAGTACTTC.

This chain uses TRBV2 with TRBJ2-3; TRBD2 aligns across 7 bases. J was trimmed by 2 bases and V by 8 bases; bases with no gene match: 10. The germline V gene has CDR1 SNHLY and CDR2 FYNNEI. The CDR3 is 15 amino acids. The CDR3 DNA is TGTGCCAGCCACCCTAGCGGCCCTCCCACAGATACGCAGTATTTT. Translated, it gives CASHPSGPPTDTQYF.

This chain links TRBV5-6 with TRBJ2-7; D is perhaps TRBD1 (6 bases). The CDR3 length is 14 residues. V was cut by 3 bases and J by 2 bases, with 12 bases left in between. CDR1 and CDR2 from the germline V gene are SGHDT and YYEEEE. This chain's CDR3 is CASSSGVPTYEQYF. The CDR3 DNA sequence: TGTGCCAGCAGCTCAGGGGTTCCCACCTACGAGCAGTACTTC.

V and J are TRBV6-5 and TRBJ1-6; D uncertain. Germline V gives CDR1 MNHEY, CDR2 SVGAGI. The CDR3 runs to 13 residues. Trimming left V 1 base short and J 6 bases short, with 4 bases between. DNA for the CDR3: TGTGCCAGCAGTTACTGGCTTAATTCACCCCTCCACTTT. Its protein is CASSYWLNSPLHF.

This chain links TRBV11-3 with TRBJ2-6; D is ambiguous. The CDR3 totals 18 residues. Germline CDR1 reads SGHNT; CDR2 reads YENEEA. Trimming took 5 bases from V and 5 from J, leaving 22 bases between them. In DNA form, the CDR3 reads TGTGCCAGCAGCCGCCCGGCATCTCGACAAAGTCGGGCCAACGTCCTGACTTTC. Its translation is CASSRPASRQSRANVLTF.

For the CDR3, the DNA is TGTGCCAGCAGTTACCGACAGGGTTACGAGCAGTACTTC. Translated: CASSYRQGYEQYF. The rearrangement links TRBV6-5 to TRBJ2-7; TRBD1 matches at 7 bases. V shed 2 bases, J shed 4 bases, and the junction held 2 bases outside the gene matches. CDR1 is MNHEY and CDR2 is SVGAGI in the germline V gene. This CDR3 comprises 13 residues.

The CDR3 loop is CASSPSTGGGYEQYF. In DNA, the CDR3 is TGTGCCAGCTCACCTTCGACAGGCGGTGGTTACGAGCAGTACTTC. This chain connects TRBV18 to TRBJ2-7; D perhaps matches TRBD1 (6 bases). Germline assignment: CDR1 KGHSH and CDR2 LQKENI. Between the trimmed V and J ends, which lost 3 bases and 4 bases, there was a span of 16 bases. This CDR3 comprises 15 residues.

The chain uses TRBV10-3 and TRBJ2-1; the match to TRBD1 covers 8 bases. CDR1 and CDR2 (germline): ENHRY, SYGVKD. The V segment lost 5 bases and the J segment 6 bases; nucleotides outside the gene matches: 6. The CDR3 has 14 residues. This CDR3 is CAISPWTGPNEQFF. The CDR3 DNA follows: TGTGCCATCAGTCCTTGGACAGGGCCCAATGAGCAGTTCTTC.

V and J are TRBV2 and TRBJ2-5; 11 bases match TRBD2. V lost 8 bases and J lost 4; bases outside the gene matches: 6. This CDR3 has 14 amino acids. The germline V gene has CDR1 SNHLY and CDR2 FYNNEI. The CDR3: CASRLTSGGETQYF. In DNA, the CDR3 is TGTGCCAGCCGCCTAACTAGCGGGGGAGAGACCCAGTACTTC.

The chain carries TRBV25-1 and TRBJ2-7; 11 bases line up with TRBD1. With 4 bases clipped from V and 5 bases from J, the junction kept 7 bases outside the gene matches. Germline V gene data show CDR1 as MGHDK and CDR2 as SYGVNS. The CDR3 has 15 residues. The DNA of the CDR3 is TGTGCCAGCAGTGTCACCGGGACAGGGGGGGACGAGCAGTACTTC. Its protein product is CASSVTGTGGDEQYF.

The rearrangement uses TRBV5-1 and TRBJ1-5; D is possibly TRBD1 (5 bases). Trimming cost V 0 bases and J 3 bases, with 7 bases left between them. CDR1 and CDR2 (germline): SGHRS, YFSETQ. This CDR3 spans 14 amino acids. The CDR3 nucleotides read TGCGCCAGCAGCTTGGGGACACTCAATCAGCCCCAGCATTTT. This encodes CASSLGTLNQPQHF.

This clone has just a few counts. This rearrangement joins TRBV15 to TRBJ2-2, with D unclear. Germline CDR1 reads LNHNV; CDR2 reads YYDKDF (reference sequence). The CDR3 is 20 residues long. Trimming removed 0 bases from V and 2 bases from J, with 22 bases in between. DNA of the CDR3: TGTGCCACCAGCAGAGAACCCGCGTTTCGTCGGTGGACCAACACCGGGGAGCTGTTTTTT. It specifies CATSREPAFRRWTNTGELFF.

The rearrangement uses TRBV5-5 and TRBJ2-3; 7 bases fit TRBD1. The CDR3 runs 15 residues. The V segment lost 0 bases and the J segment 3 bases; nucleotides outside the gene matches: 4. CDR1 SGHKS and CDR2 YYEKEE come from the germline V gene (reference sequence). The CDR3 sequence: CASSLVGQTTDTQYF. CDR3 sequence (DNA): TGTGCCAGCAGCTTGGTGGGACAGACTACAGATACGCAGTATTTT.

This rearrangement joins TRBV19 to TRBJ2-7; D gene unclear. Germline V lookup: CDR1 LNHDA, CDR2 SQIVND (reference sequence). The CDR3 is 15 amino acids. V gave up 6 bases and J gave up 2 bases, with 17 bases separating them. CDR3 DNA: TGTGCCAGTAGCGACCGGGCCTCAAAGGCCTACGAGCAGTACTTC. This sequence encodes CASSDRASKAYEQYF.

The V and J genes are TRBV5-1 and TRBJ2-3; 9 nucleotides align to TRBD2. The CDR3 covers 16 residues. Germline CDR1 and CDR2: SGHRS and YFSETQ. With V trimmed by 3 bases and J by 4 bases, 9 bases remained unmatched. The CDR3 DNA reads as TGCGCCAGCAGCTCCTATGGGCGGGGGGGCGCAGATACGCAGTATTTT. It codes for CASSSYGRGGADTQYF.

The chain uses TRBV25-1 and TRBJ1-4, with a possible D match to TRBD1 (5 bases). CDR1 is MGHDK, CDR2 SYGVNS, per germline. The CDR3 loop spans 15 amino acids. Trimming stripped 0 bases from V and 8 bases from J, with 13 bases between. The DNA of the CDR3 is TGTGCCAGCAGTGAATATAGGGGAAGGGAAGAAAAACTGTTTTTT. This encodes CASSEYRGREEKLFF.

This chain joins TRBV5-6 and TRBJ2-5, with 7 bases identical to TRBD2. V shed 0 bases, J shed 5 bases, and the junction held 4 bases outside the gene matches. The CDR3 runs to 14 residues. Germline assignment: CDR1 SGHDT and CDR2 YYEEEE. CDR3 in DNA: TGTGCCAGCAGCTTGGGACTAGCTGGGGAGACCCAGTACTTC. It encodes CASSLGLAGETQYF.

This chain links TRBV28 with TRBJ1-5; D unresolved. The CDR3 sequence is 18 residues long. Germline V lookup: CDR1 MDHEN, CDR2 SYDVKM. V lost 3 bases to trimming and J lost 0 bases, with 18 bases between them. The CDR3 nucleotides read TGTGCCAGCAGTTTTTCGGTGGCAGTTCTCAATAGCAATCAGCCCCAGCATTTT. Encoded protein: CASSFSVAVLNSNQPQHF.

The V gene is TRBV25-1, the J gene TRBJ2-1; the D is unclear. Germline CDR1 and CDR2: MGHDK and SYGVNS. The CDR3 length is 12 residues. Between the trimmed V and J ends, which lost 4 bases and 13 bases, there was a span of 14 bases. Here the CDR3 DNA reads TGTGCCAGCAGTGGCTTCTTGAATGTACAGTTCTTC. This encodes CASSGFLNVQFF.

CDR3 nucleotides: TGCGCCAGCAGTGGGACGACAGGGTACACCGGGGAGCTGTTTTTT. Its translation is CASSGTTGYTGELFF. V usage is TRBV10-2 and J usage is TRBJ2-2; 7 positions match TRBD1. Looked up from germline, CDR1 is WSHSY and CDR2 is SAAADI. The CDR3 is 15 amino acids. Trimming took 4 bases from V and 3 from J; bases not matched to a gene: 5.

CDR3 coding DNA: TGTGCCAGTAGTCGACAGGATTTCAATGAAAAACTGTTTTTT. Amino acids: CASSRQDFNEKLFF. The chain uses TRBV19 and TRBJ1-4, with D tentatively TRBD1 (6 bases). The CDR3 length is 14 residues. V was shortened by 5 bases and J by 5 bases, with 12 bases between the two germline ends. Germline V gene lookup returns CDR1 LNHDA and CDR2 SQIVND (reference sequence).

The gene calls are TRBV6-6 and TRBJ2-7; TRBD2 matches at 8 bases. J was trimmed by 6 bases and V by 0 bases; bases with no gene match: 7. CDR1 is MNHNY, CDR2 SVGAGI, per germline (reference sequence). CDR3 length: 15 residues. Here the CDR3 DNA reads TGTGCCAGCAGTTACTCCCCAGGACTAGCCTCCGAGCAGTACTTC. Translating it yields CASSYSPGLASEQYF.

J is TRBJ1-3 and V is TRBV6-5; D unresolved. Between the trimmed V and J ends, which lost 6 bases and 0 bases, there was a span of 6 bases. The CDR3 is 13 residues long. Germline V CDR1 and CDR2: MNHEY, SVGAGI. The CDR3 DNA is TGTGCCAGCAGGACTAGCTCTGGAAACACCATATATTTT. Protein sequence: CASRTSSGNTIYF.

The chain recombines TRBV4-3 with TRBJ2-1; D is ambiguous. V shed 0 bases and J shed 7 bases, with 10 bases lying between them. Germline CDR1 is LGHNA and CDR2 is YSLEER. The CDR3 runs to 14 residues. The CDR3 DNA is TGCGCCAGCAGCCAAGATCGGGCAACAAATGAGCAGTTCTTC. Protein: CASSQDRATNEQFF.

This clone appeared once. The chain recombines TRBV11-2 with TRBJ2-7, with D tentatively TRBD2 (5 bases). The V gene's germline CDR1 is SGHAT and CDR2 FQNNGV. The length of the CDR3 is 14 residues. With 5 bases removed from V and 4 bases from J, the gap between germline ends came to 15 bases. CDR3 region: CASSPQSGLYEQYF. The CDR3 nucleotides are TGTGCCAGCAGCCCCCAAAGCGGCCTTTACGAGCAGTACTTC.

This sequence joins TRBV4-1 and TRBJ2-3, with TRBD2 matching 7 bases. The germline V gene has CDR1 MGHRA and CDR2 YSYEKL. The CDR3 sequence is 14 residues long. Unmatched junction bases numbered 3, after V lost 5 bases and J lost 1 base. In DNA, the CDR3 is TGCGCCAGCAGCAGAACTAGCGGCACAGATACGCAGTATTTT. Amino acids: CASSRTSGTDTQYF.

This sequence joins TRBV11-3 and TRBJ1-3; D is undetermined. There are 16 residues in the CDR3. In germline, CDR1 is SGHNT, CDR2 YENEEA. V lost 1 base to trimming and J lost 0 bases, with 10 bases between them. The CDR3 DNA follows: TGTGCCAGCAGCTTAGTGGTACGGGACTCTGGAAACACCATATATTTT. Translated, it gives CASSLVVRDSGNTIYF.

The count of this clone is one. CDR3 sequence reads: CSAEDLGGNEKLFF. The CDR3, as DNA: TGCAGCGCTGAGGACCTTGGGGGTAATGAAAAACTGTTTTTT. The chain employs TRBV29-1 and TRBJ1-4, with D possibly matching TRBD1 (5 bases). The CDR3 is made up of 14 amino acids. Trimming took off 7 bases at V and 4 bases at J, with 16 bases between the two ends. Germline loops: CDR1 SQVTM, CDR2 ANQGSEA. Based on the CDR3 plus reference TRBV29-1 and TRBJ1-4, the full variable domain is SAVISQKPSRDICQRGTSLTIQCQVDSQVTMMFWYRQQPGQSLTLIATANQGSEATYESGFVIDKFPISRPNLTFSTLTVSNMSPEDSSIYLCSAEDLGGNEKLFFGSGTQLSVL.